Listed here are 24 T cell receptor beta chains from one sample, sequenced in a study of T cell changes during pregnancy in multiple sclerosis. Sequencing was performed with immunoSEQ multiplex PCR; in TCRdb, only in-frame clones are kept and a portion is missing. The sample contains about 98,000 clones, roughly nine tenths of which appear only once. The sequencing used peripheral blood, collected after pregnancy. The receptors shown here come from a female donor in good health, enrolled as a control in a pregnancy study.

J is TRBJ2-5 and V is TRBV6-1; TRBD1 matches at 10 bases. The J segment lost 5 bases and the V segment lost 6 bases, leaving 3 bases of the junction unmatched. The CDR3 spans 13 residues. Germline CDR1 reads MNHNS; CDR2 reads SASEGT. The DNA for the CDR3 is TGTGCCAGCAGGGGACAGGGGAGGGAGACCCAGTACTTC. This encodes CASRGQGRETQYF.

The CDR3 coding sequence is TGTGCCAGCAGACTTAGACGTACAGAAACAGCCTACGAGCAGTACTTC. This sequence encodes CASRLRRTETAYEQYF. V is TRBV5-4 and J is TRBJ2-7; D unresolved. The length of the CDR3 is 16 residues. The germline V gene encodes CDR1 SGHNT and CDR2 YYREEE (reference sequence). With 5 bases removed from V and 2 bases from J, the gap between germline ends came to 20 bases.

The CDR3 DNA reads TGTGCCACCAGCGAAACAGGGGGACGGCGGCAGCCCCAGCATTTT. Its translation is CATSETGGRRQPQHF. The gene calls are TRBV15 and TRBJ1-5; 8 positions match TRBD1. The V gene end was trimmed by 5 bases and the J gene end by 7 bases; junction bases not matched to a gene: 10. Germline assignment: CDR1 LNHNV and CDR2 YYDKDF (reference sequence). The CDR3 contains 15 residues.

V is TRBV10-3 and J is TRBJ2-1, with 9 bases identical to TRBD2. Trimming cost V 4 bases and J 0 bases; bases outside gene matches: 4. The CDR3 covers 16 residues. The germline CDR1 and CDR2 sequences are ENHRY and SYGVKD. This CDR3 reads CAISGRLADSYNEQFF. DNA of the CDR3: TGTGCCATCAGTGGGAGACTAGCGGACTCCTACAATGAGCAGTTCTTC.

The V and J genes are TRBV6-5 and TRBJ2-7; tentatively, D is TRBD2 (6 bases). V was pared by 4 bases and J by 5 bases, with 12 bases between. Germline CDR1 and CDR2: MNHEY and SVGAGI. The CDR3 sequence is 13 residues long. The CDR3 DNA reads as TGTGCCAGCAGTTTCGCGGGAACCAACGAGCAGTACTTC. Its translation: CASSFAGTNEQYF.

This clone was recorded once. The rearrangement joins TRBV2 to TRBJ2-7; 8 positions match TRBD1. Losses at the gene ends were 6 bases for V and 4 bases for J; bases not matched to a gene: 17. The CDR3 is made up of 17 amino acids. Germline lookup yields CDR1 SNHLY and CDR2 FYNNEI. CDR3 region: CASSGTQGAQVLYEQYF. CDR3 nucleotides: TGTGCCAGCAGCGGAACCCAGGGGGCGCAAGTCTTATACGAGCAGTACTTC.

This clone was seen a few times. The chain has TRBV27 and TRBJ2-2; a weak D match, TRBD2 (6 bases). Trimming removed 5 bases at V and 1 base at J, with 8 bases between. The CDR3 is made up of 14 amino acids. CDR1 and CDR2 from the germline V gene are MNHEY and SMNVEV (reference sequence). The CDR3, as DNA: TGTGCCAGCAGTATGGGGGGGAACACCGGGGAGCTGTTTTTT. Amino acid sequence: CASSMGGNTGELFF.

This chain joins TRBV28 and TRBJ2-1; 9 nucleotides align to TRBD2. Germline CDR1 and CDR2: MDHEN and SYDVKM. Trimming took 6 bases from V and 3 from J; bases not matched to a gene: 12. CDR3 length: 17 amino acids. The CDR3 region is CASRRTRASGNYNEQFF. DNA for the CDR3: TGTGCCAGCAGAAGGACGAGGGCTAGCGGGAACTACAATGAGCAGTTCTTC.

The chain recombines TRBV6-6 with TRBJ2-7, with D maybe TRBD2 (6 bases). Germline V CDR1 and CDR2: MNHNY, SVGAGI (reference sequence). Trimming removed 8 bases from V and 3 bases from J, with 14 bases in between. The CDR3 length is 13 residues. The CDR3: CASEEGGNYEQYF. CDR3 in DNA: TGTGCCAGCGAAGAAGGAGGGAACTACGAGCAGTACTTC.

The chain recombines TRBV28 with TRBJ1-5, with 7 bases matching TRBD1. CDR1 is MDHEN, CDR2 SYDVKM, per germline. With V trimmed by 3 bases and J by 0 bases, 17 bases remained unmatched. The CDR3 is 20 residues long. CDR3 nucleotides: TGTGCCAGCAGTTTCTGGATAATGACAGGGCGTGGGAATAGCAATCAGCCCCAGCATTTT. It specifies CASSFWIMTGRGNSNQPQHF.

V usage is TRBV5-1 and J usage is TRBJ1-1; the match to TRBD1 covers 9 bases. Per the germline V gene, CDR1 is SGHRS and CDR2 is YFSETQ. The V and J ends lost 4 bases and 6 bases, in that order; junction bases with no gene match: 10. The CDR3 runs to 15 residues. The CDR3 sequence is CASSLWTGELSEAFF. In DNA, the CDR3 is TGCGCCAGCAGCCTATGGACAGGGGAACTATCTGAAGCTTTCTTT.

V usage is TRBV30 and J usage is TRBJ2-7; D might be TRBD1 (5 bases). The CDR3 contains 14 residues. The V and J ends lost 0 bases and 11 bases respectively, with 20 bases between them. CDR1 is GTSNPN and CDR2 is SVGIG in the germline V gene (reference sequence). The CDR3 reads CAWSVPFRTLLKYF. The CDR3 nucleotides read TGTGCCTGGAGTGTACCCTTCAGGACACTCCTGAAGTACTTC.

The rearrangement links TRBV18 to TRBJ1-5, with a possible D match to TRBD1 (6 bases). Germline V gene lookup returns CDR1 KGHSH and CDR2 LQKENI. V was shortened by 3 bases and J by 6 bases, with 21 bases between the two germline ends. The CDR3 spans 17 residues. For the CDR3, the DNA is TGTGCCAGCTCACCCAAGGAAGGGGGAAGGATTGGTCAGCCCCAGCATTTT. Its protein is CASSPKEGGRIGQPQHF.

The DNA for the CDR3 is TGCAGCGTTGAATCGGAAGGGGGTTACGAGCAGTACTTC. Its translation: CSVESEGGYEQYF. This chain uses TRBV29-1 with TRBJ2-7, with D perhaps TRBD1 (6 bases). Per the germline V gene, CDR1 is SQVTM and CDR2 is ANQGSEA. The CDR3 is made up of 13 amino acids. V lost 2 bases to trimming and J lost 4 bases, with 12 bases between them.

The chain recombines TRBV27 with TRBJ2-2, with 8 bases aligning to TRBD2. The junction had 3 bases not matched to a gene; V was cut back by 2 bases and J by 4 bases. Germline V gene sequence: CDR1 MNHEY, CDR2 SMNVEV (reference sequence). The CDR3 runs to 15 residues. The chain's CDR3 is CASSLTSGSTGELFF. In DNA form, the CDR3 reads TGTGCCAGCAGTTTAACCAGCGGGAGCACCGGGGAGCTGTTTTTT.

V and J are TRBV11-2 and TRBJ2-2; weak D call: TRBD2 (5 bases). V dropped 5 bases and J dropped 14 bases, with 27 bases sitting between them. Germline-derived CDR1 and CDR2 are SGHAT and FQNNGV. CDR3 length equals 16 residues. CDR3: CASSTRRTPGSSLLFF. The CDR3 bases are TGTGCCAGCAGCACACGGCGAACCCCGGGATCTTCACTCCTGTTTTTT.

In its sample, this clone was seen a few times. The V and J genes are TRBV4-1 and TRBJ2-3; no firm D call. The V and J ends lost 0 bases and 2 bases respectively, with 6 bases between them. The CDR3 contains 14 residues. Per germline, CDR1 MGHRA and CDR2 YSYEKL. The chain's CDR3 is CASSQDQNTDTQYF. CDR3 in DNA: TGCGCCAGCAGCCAAGATCAGAACACAGATACGCAGTATTTT.

The V gene is TRBV28, the J gene TRBJ2-7; 7 nucleotides agree with TRBD1. V was clipped by 11 bases and J by 7 bases; unmatched bases: 11. Germline-derived CDR1 and CDR2 are MDHEN and SYDVKM. This CDR3 has 12 residues. This CDR3 reads CAGADRTGEQYF. The CDR3 DNA reads as TGTGCCGGGGCCGACAGGACAGGAGAGCAGTACTTC.

This chain joins TRBV7-2 and TRBJ2-3; D is unclear. V was trimmed by 6 bases and J by 6 bases, leaving 19 bases between them. Germline CDR1 reads SGHTA; CDR2 reads FQGNSA. The CDR3 length is 15 residues. In nucleotides, the CDR3 is TGTGCCAGCAGTATTACGTTATCGGGTTATGATACGCAGTATTTT. Translating it yields CASSITLSGYDTQYF.

V is TRBV15 and J is TRBJ2-7, with 9 bases matching TRBD1. Germline trimming cut 8 bases from V and 3 bases from J; bases unmatched to any gene: 11. CDR3 length: 15 amino acids. The germline CDR1 and CDR2 sequences are LNHNV and YYDKDF (reference sequence). CDR3 sequence reads: CATHGAGTGHYEQYF. CDR3 bases: TGTGCCACCCACGGGGCCGGGACAGGGCACTACGAGCAGTACTTC.

In its sample, this clone was seen once. This chain links TRBV10-3 with TRBJ1-2; perhaps TRBD1 as D (5 bases). Trimming pared 1 base from V and 0 bases from J, leaving 9 bases between. There are 15 residues in the CDR3. CDR1 is ENHRY and CDR2 is SYGVKD in the germline V gene. For the CDR3, the DNA is TGTGCCATCAGTGAGTTGGACACACCTAACTATGGCTACACCTTC. It yields the protein CAISELDTPNYGYTF.

The genes are TRBV10-3 and TRBJ2-5; 9 positions match TRBD1. The junction had 3 bases not matched to a gene; V was cut back by 10 bases and J by 3 bases. This CDR3 contains 12 residues. From germline, CDR1 is ENHRY and CDR2 SYGVKD. The CDR3 region is CATGQGKETQYF. The CDR3, as DNA: TGTGCCACCGGACAGGGGAAAGAGACCCAGTACTTC.

This chain uses TRBV7-8 with TRBJ1-1; D is undetermined. This CDR3 region has 14 residues. V gave up 1 base and J gave up 1 base, with 7 bases separating them. Germline V lookup: CDR1 SGHVS, CDR2 FQNEAQ. In nucleotides, the CDR3 is TGTGCCAGCAGCTTAGTCGCGGGGAACACTGAAGCTTTCTTT. Amino acids: CASSLVAGNTEAFF.

The chain joins TRBV5-1 to TRBJ2-3; 7 positions agree with TRBD1. With V trimmed by 4 bases and J by 5 bases, 10 bases remained unmatched. Germline CDR1 and CDR2: SGHRS and YFSETQ. This CDR3 contains 15 residues. CDR3 protein: CASSRTGSQGDTQYF. In nucleotides, the CDR3 is TGCGCCAGCAGCCGGACAGGCAGTCAGGGAGATACGCAGTATTTT. Full variable domain (missing parts from reference TRBV5-1 and TRBJ2-3): KAGVTQTPRYLIKTRGQQVTLSCSPISGHRSVSWYQQTPGQGLQFLFEYFSETQRNKGNFPGRFSGRQFSNSRSEMNVSTLELGDSALYLCASSRTGSQGDTQYFGPGTRLTVL.